This T cell receptor beta chain was found in a study of blood T cell repertoires in COVID-19. Methods used by the authors: Amplification of reference gene primers was used by the study to estimate nucleated cell counts. Produced via immunoSEQ multiplex PCR; TCRdb's table is partial and in-frame only. Clonal size and the V and J genes are those of that table, whereas D and trimming came from the DNA. The sample yields hundreds of thousands of clones, around 90% seen once. The germline V gene has CDR1 SSHAT and CDR2 FNYEAQ (reference sequence). V shed 4 bases, J shed 6 bases, and the junction held 8 bases outside the gene matches. This CDR3 region has 15 residues.

The rearrangement links TRBV7-7 to TRBJ2-1; 8 bases are a match to TRBD2. This sequence originates from a man between 18 and 29 years old with active or convalescent COVID-19. The sample taken for sequencing was peripheral blood. The CDR3 sequence is CASSSGLGGGNEQFF. The CDR3 region has the DNA TGTGCCAGCAGCTCGGGACTAGGGGGGGGCAATGAGCAGTTCTTC.